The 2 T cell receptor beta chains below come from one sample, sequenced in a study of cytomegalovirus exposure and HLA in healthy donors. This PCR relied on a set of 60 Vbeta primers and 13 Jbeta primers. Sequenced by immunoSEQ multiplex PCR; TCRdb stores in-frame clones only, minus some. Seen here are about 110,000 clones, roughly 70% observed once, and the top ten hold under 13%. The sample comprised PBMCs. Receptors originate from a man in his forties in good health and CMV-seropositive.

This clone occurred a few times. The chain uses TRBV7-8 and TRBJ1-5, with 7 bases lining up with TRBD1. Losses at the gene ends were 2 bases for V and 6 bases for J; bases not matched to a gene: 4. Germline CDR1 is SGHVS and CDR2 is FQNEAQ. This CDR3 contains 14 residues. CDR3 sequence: CASSLPPGGQPQHF. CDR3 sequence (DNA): TGTGCCAGCAGCTTACCTCCAGGGGGTCAGCCCCAGCATTTT.

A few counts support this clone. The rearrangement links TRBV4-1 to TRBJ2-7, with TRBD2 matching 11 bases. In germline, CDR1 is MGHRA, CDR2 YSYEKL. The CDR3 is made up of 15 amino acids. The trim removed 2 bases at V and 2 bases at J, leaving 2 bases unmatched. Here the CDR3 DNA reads TGCGCCAGCAGCCAACCGACTAGCGGGACCTACGAGCAGTACTTC. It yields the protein CASSQPTSGTYEQYF.